A single TCR beta chain is shown here with its context. This sample is part of a study of blood T cells in healthy people across ages. A sample-barcoded 5' primer and a J-beta primer mix were used in a second PCR of roughly 6 to 11 cycles. TCRdb itself ran the 5' RACE reads through MiXCR, one entry per CDR3 protein. The sample contains about 380,000 distinct CDR3 sequences, 50% to 60% of which appear only once. CDR1 and CDR2 from the germline V gene are SGHAT and FQNNGV. Trimming left V 0 bases short and J 4 bases short, with 10 bases between. The CDR3 runs to 15 residues. This clonotype was sampled from a man aged 55 to 70 in good health. What was sequenced was blood. The chain combines TRBV11-2 with TRBJ2-1; D might be TRBD2 (5 bases). Here the CDR3 DNA reads TGTGCCAGCAGCTTAGATCTAAGCGGATACAATGAGCAGTTCTTC. It encodes CASSLDLSGYNEQFF.